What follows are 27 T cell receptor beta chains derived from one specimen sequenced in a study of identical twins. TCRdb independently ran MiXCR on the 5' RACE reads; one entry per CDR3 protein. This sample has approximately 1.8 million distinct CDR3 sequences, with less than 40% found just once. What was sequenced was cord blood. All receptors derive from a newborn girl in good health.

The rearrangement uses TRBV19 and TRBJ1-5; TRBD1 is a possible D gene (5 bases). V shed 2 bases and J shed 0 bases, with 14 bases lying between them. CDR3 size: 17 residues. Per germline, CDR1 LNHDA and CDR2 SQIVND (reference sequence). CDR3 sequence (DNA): TGTGCCAGTAGTATATTCCTCGGGACGTATAGCAATCAGCCCCAGCATTTT. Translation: CASSIFLGTYSNQPQHF.

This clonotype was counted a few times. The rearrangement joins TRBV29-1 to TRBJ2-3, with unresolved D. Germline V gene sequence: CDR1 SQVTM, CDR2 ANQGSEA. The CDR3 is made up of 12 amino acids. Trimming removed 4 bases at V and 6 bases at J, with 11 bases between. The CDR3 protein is CSVAPVLDTQYF. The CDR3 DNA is TGCAGCGTTGCCCCAGTCCTTGATACGCAGTATTTT.

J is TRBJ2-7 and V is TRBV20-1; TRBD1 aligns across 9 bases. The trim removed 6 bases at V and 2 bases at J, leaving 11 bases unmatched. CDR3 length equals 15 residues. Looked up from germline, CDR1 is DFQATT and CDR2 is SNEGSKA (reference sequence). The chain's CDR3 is CSARHLGQGTYEQYF. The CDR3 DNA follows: TGCAGTGCGCGGCACCTGGGACAGGGCACCTACGAGCAGTACTTC.

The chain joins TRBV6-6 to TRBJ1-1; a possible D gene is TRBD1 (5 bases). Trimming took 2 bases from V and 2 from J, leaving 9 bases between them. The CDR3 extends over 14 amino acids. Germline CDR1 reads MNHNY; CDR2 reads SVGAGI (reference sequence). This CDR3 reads CASSYPRDNTEAFF. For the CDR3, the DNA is TGTGCCAGCAGTTACCCCCGGGACAACACTGAAGCTTTCTTT.

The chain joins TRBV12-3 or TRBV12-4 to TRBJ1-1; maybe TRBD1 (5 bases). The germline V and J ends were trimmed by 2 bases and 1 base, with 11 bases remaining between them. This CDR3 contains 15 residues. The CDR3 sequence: CASSLRGNRNTEAFF. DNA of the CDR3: TGTGCCAGCAGTTTACGGGGGAACAGGAACACTGAAGCTTTCTTT.

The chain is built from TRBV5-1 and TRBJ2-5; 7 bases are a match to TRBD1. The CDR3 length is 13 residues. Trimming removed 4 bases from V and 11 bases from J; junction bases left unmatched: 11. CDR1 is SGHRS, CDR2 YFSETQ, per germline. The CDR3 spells CASSGQVQNEQYF. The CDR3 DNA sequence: TGCGCCAGCAGCGGACAGGTCCAGAATGAGCAGTACTTC.

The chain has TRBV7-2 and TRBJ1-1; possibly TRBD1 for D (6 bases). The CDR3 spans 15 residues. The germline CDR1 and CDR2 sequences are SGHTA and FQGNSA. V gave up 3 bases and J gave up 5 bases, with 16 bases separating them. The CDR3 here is CASSFDRGGWTEAFF. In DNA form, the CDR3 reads TGTGCCAGCAGCTTCGACCGAGGGGGTTGGACTGAAGCTTTCTTT.

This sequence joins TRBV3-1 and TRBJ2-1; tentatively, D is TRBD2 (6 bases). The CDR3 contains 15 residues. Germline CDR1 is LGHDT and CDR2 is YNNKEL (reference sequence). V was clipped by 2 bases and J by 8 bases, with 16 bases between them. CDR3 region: CASSQIILARYEQFF. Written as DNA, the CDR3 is TGTGCCAGCAGCCAAATTATACTAGCTCGATATGAGCAGTTCTTC.

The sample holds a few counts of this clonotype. CDR3: CASRLTGASYGYTF. CDR3 bases: TGTGCCAGCAGGTTGACAGGGGCCTCATATGGCTACACCTTC. V is TRBV2 and J is TRBJ1-2; 8 bases map to TRBD1. CDR3 length: 14 amino acids. CDR1 is SNHLY, CDR2 FYNNEI, per germline. With 6 bases clipped from V and 5 bases from J, the junction kept 8 bases outside the gene matches.

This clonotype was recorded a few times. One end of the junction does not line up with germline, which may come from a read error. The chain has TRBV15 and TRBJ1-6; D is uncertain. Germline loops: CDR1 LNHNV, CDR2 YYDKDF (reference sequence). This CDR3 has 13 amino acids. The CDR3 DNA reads TGTGCCACCAGCAGAGTCCCGGATTCACCCCCCCACTTT. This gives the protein CATSRVPDSPPHF.

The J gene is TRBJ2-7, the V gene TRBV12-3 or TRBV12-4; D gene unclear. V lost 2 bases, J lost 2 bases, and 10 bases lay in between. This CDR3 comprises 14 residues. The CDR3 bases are TGTGCCAGCAGTTTATCAGCCCGTCCCTACGAGCAGTACTTC. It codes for CASSLSARPYEQYF.

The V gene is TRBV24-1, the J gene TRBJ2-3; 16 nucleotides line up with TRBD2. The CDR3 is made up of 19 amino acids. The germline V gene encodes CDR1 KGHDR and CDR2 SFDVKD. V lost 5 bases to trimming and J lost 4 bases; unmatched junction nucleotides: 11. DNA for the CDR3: TGTGCCACCAGTGCCCCGGGACTAGCGGGAGGGCCTATCCCAGATACGCAGTATTTT. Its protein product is CATSAPGLAGGPIPDTQYF.

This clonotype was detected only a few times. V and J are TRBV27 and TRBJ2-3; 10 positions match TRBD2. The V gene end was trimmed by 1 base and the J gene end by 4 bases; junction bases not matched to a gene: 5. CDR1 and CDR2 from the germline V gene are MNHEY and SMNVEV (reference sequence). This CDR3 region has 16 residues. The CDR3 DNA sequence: TGTGCCAGCAGTTTATTTGGCCTAGCGGGAGCAGATACGCAGTATTTT. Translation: CASSLFGLAGADTQYF.

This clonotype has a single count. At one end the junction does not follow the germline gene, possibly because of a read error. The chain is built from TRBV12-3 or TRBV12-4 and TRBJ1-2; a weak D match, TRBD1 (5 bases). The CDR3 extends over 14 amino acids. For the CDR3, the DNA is TGTGCCTGCAGTTTGGGGCAGGGTTTCTATGGCTACACCTTC. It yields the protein CACSLGQGFYGYTF.

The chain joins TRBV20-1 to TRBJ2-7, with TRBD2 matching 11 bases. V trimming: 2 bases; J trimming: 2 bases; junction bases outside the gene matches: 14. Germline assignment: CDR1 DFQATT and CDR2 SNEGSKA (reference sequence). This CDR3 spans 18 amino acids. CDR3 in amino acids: CSARSPARLAGTTYEQYF. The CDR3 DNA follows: TGCAGTGCTAGATCCCCGGCTAGACTAGCGGGGACCACCTACGAGCAGTACTTC.

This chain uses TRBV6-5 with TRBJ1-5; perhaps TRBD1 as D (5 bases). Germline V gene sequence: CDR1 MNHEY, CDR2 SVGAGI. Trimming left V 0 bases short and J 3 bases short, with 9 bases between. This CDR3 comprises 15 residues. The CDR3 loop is CASSYSWDLNQPQHF. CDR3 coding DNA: TGTGCCAGCAGTTACTCATGGGACCTCAATCAGCCCCAGCATTTT.

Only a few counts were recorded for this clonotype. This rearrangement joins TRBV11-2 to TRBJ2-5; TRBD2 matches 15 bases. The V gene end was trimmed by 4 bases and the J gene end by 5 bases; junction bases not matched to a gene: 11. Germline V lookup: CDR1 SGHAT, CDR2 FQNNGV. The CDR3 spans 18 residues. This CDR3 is CASSSRWTSGGAWETQYF. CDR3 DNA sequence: TGTGCCAGCAGCTCCAGGTGGACTAGCGGGGGGGCATGGGAGACCCAGTACTTC. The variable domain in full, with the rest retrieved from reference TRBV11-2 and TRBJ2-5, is EAGVAQSPRYKIIEKRQSVAFWCNPISGHATLYWYQQILGQGPKLLIQFQNNGVVDDSQLPKDRFSAERLKGVDSTLKIQPAKLEDSAVYLCASSSRWTSGGAWETQYFGPGTRLLVL.

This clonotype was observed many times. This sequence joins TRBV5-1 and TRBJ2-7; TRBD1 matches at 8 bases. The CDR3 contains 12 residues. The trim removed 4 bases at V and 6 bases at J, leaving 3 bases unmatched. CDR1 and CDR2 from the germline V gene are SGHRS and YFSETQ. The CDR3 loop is CASSRTGTEQYF. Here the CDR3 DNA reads TGCGCCAGCAGCCGGACAGGGACCGAGCAGTACTTC.

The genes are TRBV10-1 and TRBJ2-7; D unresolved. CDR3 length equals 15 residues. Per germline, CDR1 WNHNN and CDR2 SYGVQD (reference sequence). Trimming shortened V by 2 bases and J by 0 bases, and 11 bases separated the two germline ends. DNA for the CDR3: TGCGCCAGCAGTGAGACCGGAGCCTTCTCCTACGAGCAGTACTTC. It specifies CASSETGAFSYEQYF.

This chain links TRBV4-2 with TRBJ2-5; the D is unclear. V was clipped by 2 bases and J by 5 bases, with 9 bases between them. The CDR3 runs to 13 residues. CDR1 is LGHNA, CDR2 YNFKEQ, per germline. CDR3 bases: TGTGCCAGCAGCCAACGAAGATGGGAGACCCAGTACTTC. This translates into CASSQRRWETQYF.

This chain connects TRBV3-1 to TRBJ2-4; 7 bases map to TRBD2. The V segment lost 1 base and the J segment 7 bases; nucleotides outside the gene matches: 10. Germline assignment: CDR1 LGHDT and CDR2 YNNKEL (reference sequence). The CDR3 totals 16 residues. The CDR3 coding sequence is TGTGCCAGCAGCCAAGTAAGCGCGGGGGTGGGGAACATTCAGTACTTC. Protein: CASSQVSAGVGNIQYF.

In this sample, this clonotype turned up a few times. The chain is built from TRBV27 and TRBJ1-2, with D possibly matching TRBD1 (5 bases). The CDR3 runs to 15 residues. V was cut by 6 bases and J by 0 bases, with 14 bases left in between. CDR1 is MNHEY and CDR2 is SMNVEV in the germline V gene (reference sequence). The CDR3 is CASRPNGGTNYGYTF. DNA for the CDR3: TGTGCCAGCAGGCCGAACGGGGGGACTAACTATGGCTACACCTTC.

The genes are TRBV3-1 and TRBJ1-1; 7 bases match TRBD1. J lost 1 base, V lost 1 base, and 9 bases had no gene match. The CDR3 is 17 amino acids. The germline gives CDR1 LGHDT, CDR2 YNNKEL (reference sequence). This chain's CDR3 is CASSQARQGPSNTEAFF. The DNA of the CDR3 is TGTGCCAGCAGCCAAGCGCGACAGGGACCTTCGAACACTGAAGCTTTCTTT.

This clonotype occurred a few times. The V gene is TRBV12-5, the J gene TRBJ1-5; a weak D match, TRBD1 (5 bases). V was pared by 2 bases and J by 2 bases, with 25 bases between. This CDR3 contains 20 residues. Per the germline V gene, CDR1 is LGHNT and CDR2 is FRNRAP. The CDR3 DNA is TGTGCTAGTGGTTTGAAACCTCACCCGACAGTCCCCTTTGGCAATCAGCCCCAGCATTTT. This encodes CASGLKPHPTVPFGNQPQHF.

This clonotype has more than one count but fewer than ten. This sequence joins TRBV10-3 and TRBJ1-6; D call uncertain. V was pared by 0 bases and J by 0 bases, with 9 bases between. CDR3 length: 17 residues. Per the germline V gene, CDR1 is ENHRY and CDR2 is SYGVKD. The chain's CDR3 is CAISESFYSSYNSPLHF. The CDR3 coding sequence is TGTGCCATCAGTGAGTCTTTTTACAGCTCCTATAATTCACCCCTCCACTTT.

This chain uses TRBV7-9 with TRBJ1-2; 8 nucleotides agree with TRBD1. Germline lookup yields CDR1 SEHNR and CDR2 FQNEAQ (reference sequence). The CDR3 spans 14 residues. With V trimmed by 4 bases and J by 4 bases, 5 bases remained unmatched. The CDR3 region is CASSYNRGSYGYTF. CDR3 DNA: TGTGCCAGCAGCTACAACAGGGGGAGCTATGGCTACACCTTC.

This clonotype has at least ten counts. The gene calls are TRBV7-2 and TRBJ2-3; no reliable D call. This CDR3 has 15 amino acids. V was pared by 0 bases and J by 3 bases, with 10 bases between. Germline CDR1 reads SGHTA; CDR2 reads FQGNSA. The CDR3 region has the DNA TGTGCCAGCAGCTTAGCGCAGCGATTGACAGATACGCAGTATTTT. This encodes CASSLAQRLTDTQYF.